This TCR beta chain is drawn from a study of T cell repertoires in ileal Crohn's disease. Study information: From the surgical specimen's inflamed ileum, biopsies were taken as M0. Whole-study findings and limits: Clonality above 26.8% at surgery always came with endoscopic recurrence.

Comment on this clone: The target antigen is unknown.

Method: immunoSEQ multiplex PCR; TCRdb's copy keeps in-frame clones and lacks some. The sample lists under 13,000 clones; 80% to 90% were seen once. The germline V gene has CDR1 SGHVS and CDR2 FQNEAQ. This CDR3 has 16 amino acids. The germline V and J ends were trimmed by 3 bases and 3 bases, with 17 bases remaining between them. Time point noted: inflamed ileum from the surgical specimen. Sequencing was carried out using ileal tissue. The genes are TRBV7-8 and TRBJ1-1; possibly TRBD1 for D (6 bases). The sequence was collected from an adult with Crohn's disease. The CDR3 loop is CASSFQGRNVDTEAFF. CDR3 in DNA: TGTGCCAGCAGCTTCCAGGGGAGGAATGTTGACACTGAAGCTTTCTTT. The variable domain in full, with the rest retrieved from reference TRBV7-8 and TRBJ1-1, is GAGVSQSPRYKVAKRGQDVALRCDPISGHVSLFWYQQALGQGPEFLTYFQNEAQLDKSGLPSDRFFAERPEGSVSTLKIQRTQQEDSAVYLCASSFQGRNVDTEAFFGQGTRLTVV.